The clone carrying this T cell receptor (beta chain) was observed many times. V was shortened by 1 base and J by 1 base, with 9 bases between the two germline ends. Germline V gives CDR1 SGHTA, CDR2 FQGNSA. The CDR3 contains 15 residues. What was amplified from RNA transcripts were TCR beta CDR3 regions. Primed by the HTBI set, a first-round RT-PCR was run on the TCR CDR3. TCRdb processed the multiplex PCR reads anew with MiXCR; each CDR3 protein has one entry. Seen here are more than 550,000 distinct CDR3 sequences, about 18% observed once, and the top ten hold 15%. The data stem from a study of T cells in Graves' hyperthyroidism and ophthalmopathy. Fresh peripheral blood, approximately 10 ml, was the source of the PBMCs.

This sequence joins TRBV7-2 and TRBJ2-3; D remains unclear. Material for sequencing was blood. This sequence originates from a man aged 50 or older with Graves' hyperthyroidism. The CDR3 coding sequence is TGTGCCAGCAGCTTAGTGAGTAGAGGCACAGATACGCAGTATTTT. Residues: CASSLVSRGTDTQYF.